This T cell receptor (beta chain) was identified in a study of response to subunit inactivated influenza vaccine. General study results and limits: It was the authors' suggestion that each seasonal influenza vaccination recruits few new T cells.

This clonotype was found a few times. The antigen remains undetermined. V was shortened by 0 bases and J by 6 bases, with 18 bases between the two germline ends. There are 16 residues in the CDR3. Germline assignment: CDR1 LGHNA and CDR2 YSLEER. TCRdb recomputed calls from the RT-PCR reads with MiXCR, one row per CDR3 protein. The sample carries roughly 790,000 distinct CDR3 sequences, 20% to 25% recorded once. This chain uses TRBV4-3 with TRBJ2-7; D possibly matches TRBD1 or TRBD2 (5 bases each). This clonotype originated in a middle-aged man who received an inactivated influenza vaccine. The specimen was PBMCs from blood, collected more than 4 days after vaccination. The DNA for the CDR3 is TGCGCCAGCAGCCAAGATATGGGGGAGAGGTACGGCGAGCAGTACTTC. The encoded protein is CASSQDMGERYGEQYF.